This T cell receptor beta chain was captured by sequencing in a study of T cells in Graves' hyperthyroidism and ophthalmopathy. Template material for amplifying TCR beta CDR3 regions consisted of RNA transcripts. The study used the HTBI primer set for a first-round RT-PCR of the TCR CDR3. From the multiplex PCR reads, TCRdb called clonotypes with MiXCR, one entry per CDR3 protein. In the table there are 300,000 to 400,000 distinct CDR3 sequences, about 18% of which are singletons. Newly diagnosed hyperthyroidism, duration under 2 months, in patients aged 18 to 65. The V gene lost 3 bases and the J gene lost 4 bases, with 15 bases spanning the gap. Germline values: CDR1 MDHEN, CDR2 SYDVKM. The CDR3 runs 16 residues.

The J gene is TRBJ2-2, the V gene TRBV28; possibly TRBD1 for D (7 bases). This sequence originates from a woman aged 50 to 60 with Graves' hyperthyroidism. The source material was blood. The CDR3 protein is CASSFGSGGFTGELFF. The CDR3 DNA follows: TGTGCCAGCAGTTTTGGGTCAGGGGGGTTCACCGGGGAGCTGTTTTTT.